These T cell receptor beta chains were read from a single sample in a study of T cells after yellow fever vaccination. A single record per CDR3 protein comes from TCRdb applying MiXCR to the 5' RACE reads. Among hundreds of thousands of distinct CDR3 sequences, about 8.7% were seen once, and the ten largest hold 15% to 20%. The input for sequencing was PBMCs, taken on the day of the first yellow fever vaccination. The receptors come from a man aged 18 to 30 who received the YFV17D yellow fever vaccine. Each CDR3 is given with its conserved first and last residue. The D gene is left open where the match is weak. Clone sizes are given selectively: once, few, many, or a class where the clone is expanded.

V	J	size	D	DNA	CDR3
TRBV7-2	TRBJ2-5	few	-	TGTGCCAGCAGCCAACCGGTGGGGAGGGAGACCCAGTACTTC	CASSQPVGRETQYF
TRBV3-1	TRBJ2-7	-	-	TGTGCCAGCAGCCGACCGGCGGAGGGCTCCTACGAGCAGTACTTC	CASSRPAEGSYEQYF
TRBV19	TRBJ2-3	few	TRBD2	TGTGCCAGTAACTACCGGGGGGGATACACAGATACGCAGTATTTT	CASNYRGGYTDTQYF
TRBV27	TRBJ2-2	-	-	TGTGCCAGCAGTTTAACATGGGGGGCCGGGGAGCTGTTTTTT	CASSLTWGAGELFF
TRBV7-2	TRBJ2-5	-	-	TGTGCCAGCAGCCGAGACAGGCTTGGGGCCCAGTACTTC	CASSRDRLGAQYF
TRBV7-9	TRBJ2-5	-	-	TGTGCCAGCGAAACCCCCTCGGTGTTCCAAGAGACCCAGTACTTC	CASETPSVFQETQYF
TRBV7-9	TRBJ1-2	few	-	TGTGCCAGCAGCGAAAGGGTCCACACCGCTAACTATGGCTACACCTTC	CASSERVHTANYGYTF
TRBV27	TRBJ2-1	-	TRBD2	TGTGCCAGCAGTTTATCTAGCGGGGGGGTCTACAATGAGCAGTTCTTC	CASSLSSGGVYNEQFF
TRBV6-4	TRBJ2-3	few	TRBD1	TGTGCCAGCAGGCCGGGACAGAGTAGCACAGATACGCAGTATTTT	CASRPGQSSTDTQYF
TRBV12-5	TRBJ2-7	-	-	TGTGCTAGTGGTTTGGCAACTAGCAACACTGTTCTCTACGAGCAGTACTTC	CASGLATSNTVLYEQYF
TRBV7-2	TRBJ1-3	-	-	TGTGCCAGCAGCTTCCAGGGGACGGGCTCTGGAAACACCATATATTTT	CASSFQGTGSGNTIYF